These 19 T cell receptor beta chains were all obtained from the same sample, sequenced in a study of cytomegalovirus exposure and HLA in healthy donors. Clones were sequenced by immunoSEQ multiplex PCR, and TCRdb holds only the in-frame ones, with some missing. The sample yields 250,000 to 400,000 clones, approximately 86% seen once. Input material: PBMCs. The receptors originated from a man aged 25-40 years in good health and CMV-seronegative.

The CDR3 DNA sequence: TGTGCCAGCACCTCCAGGGAAATTAGAACCTACGAGCAGTACTTC. This encodes CASTSREIRTYEQYF. The chain has TRBV6-1 and TRBJ2-7; possible D gene TRBD1, 5 bases. CDR1 and CDR2 from the germline V gene are MNHNS and SASEGT. Trimming left V 7 bases short and J 2 bases short, with 18 bases between. This CDR3 is 15 amino acids long.

The chain joins TRBV11-2 to TRBJ1-2; 8 nucleotides line up with TRBD1. J lost 8 bases, V lost 5 bases, and 19 bases had no gene match. The CDR3 has 17 amino acids. Germline assignment: CDR1 SGHAT and CDR2 FQNNGV. CDR3 DNA sequence: TGTGCCAGCAGCGCCCCGGACAGGGACGCCCGTCAAACCGGCTACACCTTC. It codes for CASSAPDRDARQTGYTF.

The chain couples TRBV6-1 to TRBJ1-5; 7 positions match TRBD1. Germline assignment: CDR1 MNHNS and CDR2 SASEGT. J lost 2 bases, V lost 0 bases, and 4 bases had no gene match. This CDR3 comprises 16 residues. In DNA form, the CDR3 reads TGTGCCAGCAGTGAAGCTGCAGGGGGTGGCAATCAGCCCCAGCATTTT. This gives the protein CASSEAAGGGNQPQHF.

This chain uses TRBV7-9 with TRBJ1-2, with TRBD1 identical over 9 bases. The CDR3 has 14 amino acids. Trimming cost V 5 bases and J 8 bases; bases outside gene matches: 9. The germline V gene has CDR1 SEHNR and CDR2 FQNEAQ (reference sequence). The CDR3 loop reads CASSIQGAIGGYTF. The CDR3 nucleotides are TGTGCCAGCAGCATACAGGGGGCTATAGGCGGCTACACCTTC.

This clone was counted between two and nine times. This chain links TRBV30 with TRBJ1-3, with D hard to call. The germline V gene has CDR1 GTSNPN and CDR2 SVGIG (reference sequence). The CDR3 is 14 residues long. Trimming took 8 bases from V and 0 from J, leaving 14 bases between them. CDR3 nucleotide sequence: TGTGCCGGAACCGCAGGTCACTCTGGAAACACCATATATTTT. This translates into CAGTAGHSGNTIYF.

The gene calls are TRBV7-9 and TRBJ2-7; 11 positions agree with TRBD1. The CDR3 consists of 16 residues. Germline V gene sequence: CDR1 SEHNR, CDR2 FQNEAQ (reference sequence). V shed 5 bases and J 4 bases; nucleotides not matched to a gene: 10. The CDR3 coding sequence is TGTGCCAGCAGCCGTACCGGGACAGGGGGAGAATACGAGCAGTACTTC. Residues: CASSRTGTGGEYEQYF. Full variable domain (rest looked up from reference TRBV7-9 and TRBJ2-7): DTGVSQNPRHKITKRGQNVTFRCDPISEHNRLYWYRQTLGQGPEFLTYFQNEAQLEKSRLLSDRFSAERPKGSFSTLEIQRTEQGDSAMYLCASSRTGTGGEYEQYFGPGTRLTVT.

This rearrangement joins TRBV7-9 to TRBJ1-2; 7 nucleotides match TRBD1. CDR1 SEHNR and CDR2 FQNEAQ come from the germline V gene (reference sequence). The CDR3 contains 13 residues. The ends lost 5 bases at V and 3 bases at J; junction bases unmatched: 3. CDR3 residues: CASSPTGHYGYTF. For the CDR3, the DNA is TGTGCCAGCAGCCCGACAGGGCACTATGGCTACACCTTC.

The chain recombines TRBV6-5 with TRBJ2-1, with TRBD2 matching 7 bases. Trimming removed 4 bases from V and 3 bases from J; junction bases left unmatched: 3. Germline assignment: CDR1 MNHEY and CDR2 SVGAGI. The CDR3 sequence is 14 residues long. CDR3 loop: CASSLGGYYNEQFF. CDR3 in DNA: TGTGCCAGCAGTTTGGGGGGGTACTACAATGAGCAGTTCTTC.

The chain uses TRBV30 and TRBJ1-6, with D possibly being TRBD1 (6 bases). The germline V gene has CDR1 GTSNPN and CDR2 SVGIG (reference sequence). The CDR3 runs 14 residues. Trimming removed 3 bases at V and 7 bases at J, with 13 bases between. The CDR3 DNA reads as TGTGCCTGGAGAACAGGGAGAAAGAATTCACCCCTCCACTTT. Translation: CAWRTGRKNSPLHF.

In this sample, this clone turned up a few times. V usage is TRBV19 and J usage is TRBJ1-5, with 8 nucleotides matching TRBD1. Germline assignment: CDR1 LNHDA and CDR2 SQIVND (reference sequence). The junction had 10 bases not matched to a gene; V was cut back by 3 bases and J by 9 bases. CDR3 length: 15 residues. CDR3 DNA sequence: TGTGCCAGTAGTATTGACGGACAGGGTTCTCTGCCCCAGCATTTT. This encodes CASSIDGQGSLPQHF.

This sequence joins TRBV6-6 and TRBJ2-1, with a possible D match to TRBD1 (8 bases). CDR1 and CDR2 (germline): MNHNY, SVGAGI (reference sequence). V lost 1 base to trimming and J lost 4 bases, with 14 bases between them. The CDR3 loop spans 16 amino acids. The CDR3 coding sequence is TGTGCCAGCAGTTACTATACAGGGGGGGCGTACAATGAGCAGTTCTTC. This gives the protein CASSYYTGGAYNEQFF.

The V and J genes are TRBV5-6 and TRBJ2-3; the D gene is possibly TRBD2 (5 bases). The germline V and J ends were trimmed by 2 bases and 2 bases, with 9 bases remaining between them. Per the germline V gene, CDR1 is SGHDT and CDR2 is YYEEEE. This CDR3 is built from 14 residues. CDR3 in DNA: TGTGCCAGCAGCTTAGGACTTTCCACAGATACGCAGTATTTT. As protein: CASSLGLSTDTQYF.

Details on this clone: This specimen includes other DNA sequences encoding the same CDR3. The J gene is TRBJ1-1, the V gene TRBV20-1, with a weak D call TRBD1 (5 bases). From germline, CDR1 is DFQATT and CDR2 SNEGSKA (reference sequence). V was shortened by 5 bases and J by 6 bases, with 10 bases between the two germline ends. The CDR3 loop spans 11 amino acids. As DNA, the CDR3 is TGCAGTGCTCGTTGGGGCGCTGAAGCTTTCTTT. Its translation is CSARWGAEAFF.

The J gene is TRBJ1-1, the V gene TRBV9; weak D call: TRBD1 (5 bases). The CDR3 sequence is 15 residues long. CDR1 and CDR2 from the germline V gene are SGDLS and YYNGEE. With 0 bases removed from V and 1 base from J, the gap between germline ends came to 10 bases. The CDR3 nucleotides read TGTGCCAGCAGCGTAGCCCCGACAGCGAACACTGAAGCTTTCTTT. Residues: CASSVAPTANTEAFF.

The chain couples TRBV5-6 to TRBJ1-6, with D tentatively TRBD1 (5 bases). This CDR3 has 15 amino acids. The V end was cut by 2 bases, the J end by 4 bases, with 10 bases between. CDR1 is SGHDT and CDR2 is YYEEEE in the germline V gene. The CDR3, as DNA: TGTGCCAGCAGCTTCCAGACAGAGTATAATTCACCCCTCCACTTT. Residues: CASSFQTEYNSPLHF.

This clone appeared a few times. The chain uses TRBV29-1 and TRBJ1-1; D is unresolved. CDR1 is SQVTM, CDR2 ANQGSEA, per germline. The CDR3 covers 11 residues. V was pared by 1 base and J by 3 bases, with 3 bases between. The CDR3 sequence is CSVEGHTEAFF. In DNA form, the CDR3 reads TGCAGCGTTGAAGGGCACACTGAAGCTTTCTTT.

This chain joins TRBV6-1 and TRBJ1-5, with a weak D call TRBD1 (5 bases). Germline V gene data show CDR1 as MNHNS and CDR2 as SASEGT. Trimming pared 3 bases from V and 3 bases from J, leaving 9 bases between. The CDR3 length is 14 residues. This CDR3 is CASSDRDYNQPQHF. The CDR3 DNA follows: TGTGCCAGCAGTGACCGGGACTACAATCAGCCCCAGCATTTT.

This chain uses TRBV7-9 with TRBJ1-4; no firm D call. Deletions cut 6 bases from V and 6 bases from J, with 8 bases between. From germline, CDR1 is SEHNR and CDR2 FQNEAQ (reference sequence). The CDR3 covers 12 residues. As DNA, the CDR3 is TGTGCCAGCAGTCAGGCTGATGAAAAACTGTTTTTT. It is translated as CASSQADEKLFF.

This clone has a single count. V is TRBV9 and J is TRBJ2-5; D is undetermined. Between the trimmed V and J ends, which lost 0 bases and 4 bases, there was a span of 16 bases. Germline V gene data show CDR1 as SGDLS and CDR2 as YYNGEE. The CDR3 spans 16 residues. Written as DNA, the CDR3 is TGTGCCAGCAGCGTAGGCACTATTACCGCCCCAGAGACCCAGTACTTC. The encoded protein is CASSVGTITAPETQYF.